What follows are 29 T cell receptor beta chains derived from one specimen sequenced in a study of graft-versus-host responses after intestinal transplantation. This table comes from immunoSEQ multiplex PCR, and its TCRdb copy is limited to in-frame clones, with some not included. The sample includes tens of thousands of clones, about 90% of them seen just once. Their specific antigens are unknown. Sequenced material: unstimulated CD4+ T cells sorted from spleen or lymph node cells, taken before intestinal transplant. These receptor sequences come from a human donor who received an intestinal transplant.

The chain links TRBV4-1 to TRBJ1-3, with 7 bases fitting TRBD1. CDR1 and CDR2 (germline): MGHRA, YSYEKL. CDR3 size: 16 residues. Unmatched junction bases numbered 7, after V lost 0 bases and J lost 5 bases. The CDR3 nucleotides read TGCGCCAGCAGCCAAGAAAGTCGACAGGGAAGAAACACCATATATTTT. Protein sequence: CASSQESRQGRNTIYF.

V and J are TRBV7-9 and TRBJ2-7; TRBD2 agrees at 7 bases. This CDR3 has 15 residues. Germline V gene lookup returns CDR1 SEHNR and CDR2 FQNEAQ (reference sequence). Unmatched junction bases numbered 11, after V lost 6 bases and J lost 3 bases. CDR3 protein: CASSESGTFVYEQYF. The CDR3 DNA reads TGTGCCAGCAGTGAAAGCGGGACTTTCGTCTACGAGCAGTACTTC.

The chain employs TRBV6-6 and TRBJ2-7; possible D gene TRBD2, 5 bases. V dropped 5 bases and J dropped 6 bases, with 11 bases sitting between them. This CDR3 spans 12 amino acids. Looked up from germline, CDR1 is MNHNY and CDR2 is SVGAGI (reference sequence). CDR3: CASSPTSSEQYF. CDR3 nucleotides: TGTGCCAGCAGTCCAACTAGTTCCGAGCAGTACTTC.

In DNA, the CDR3 is TGTGCCAGCAGCTTAGGGCTAGCCGTCGGGGAGCTGTTTTTT. This encodes CASSLGLAVGELFF. V is TRBV7-3 and J is TRBJ2-2; TRBD2 might be the D (5 bases). Between the trimmed V and J ends, which lost 2 bases and 7 bases, there was a span of 11 bases. The CDR3 length is 14 residues. Germline CDR1 and CDR2: SGHTA and FQGTGA.

The chain recombines TRBV5-1 with TRBJ2-3; D possibly corresponds to TRBD2 (6 bases). V was pared by 0 bases and J by 5 bases, with 16 bases between. Germline CDR1 is SGHRS and CDR2 is YFSETQ. The CDR3 length is 16 residues. CDR3 region: CASSLGTSQMVDTQYF. Written as DNA, the CDR3 is TGCGCCAGCAGCTTGGGTACTAGCCAAATGGTAGATACGCAGTATTTT.

The chain uses TRBV7-2 and TRBJ2-5, with 9 nucleotides matching TRBD1. Trimming removed 5 bases from V and 4 bases from J; junction bases left unmatched: 2. The germline gives CDR1 SGHTA, CDR2 FQGNSA. The CDR3 loop spans 13 amino acids. The CDR3 here is CASSTGQGETQYF. The CDR3, as DNA: TGTGCCAGCAGCACGGGACAGGGAGAGACCCAGTACTTC. Looking up the rest from reference TRBV7-2 and TRBJ2-5 gives the full variable domain: GAGVSQSPSNKVTEKGKDVELRCDPISGHTALYWYRQSLGQGLEFLIYFQGNSAPDKSGLPSDRFSAERTGGSVSTLTIQRTQQEDSAVYLCASSTGQGETQYFGPGTRLLVL.

This clone was found a few times. The DNA of the CDR3 is TGTGCCAGCTTTCGGAGGCATCCCAGCGGCTACGAGCAGTACTTC. Amino acids: CASFRRHPSGYEQYF. The chain is built from TRBV6-5 and TRBJ2-7, with D perhaps TRBD2 (5 bases). Trimming shortened V by 8 bases and J by 3 bases, and 20 bases separated the two germline ends. Germline V gene data show CDR1 as MNHEY and CDR2 as SVGAGI. The CDR3 is made up of 15 amino acids.

This chain connects TRBV6-6 to TRBJ1-1; a weak D match, TRBD1 (6 bases). Germline CDR1 reads MNHNY; CDR2 reads SVGAGI (reference sequence). V lost 6 bases, J lost 4 bases, and 18 bases lay in between. The CDR3 is made up of 15 amino acids. The CDR3 region has the DNA TGTGCCAGCAGCCCACCCCAGGGGAGGGTCACTGAAGCTTTCTTT. As protein: CASSPPQGRVTEAFF.

The chain employs TRBV21-1 and TRBJ1-1; TRBD1 is the table's D call, not checked against the DNA. TRBV21-1 is labeled a pseudogene. CDR3 length equals 18 residues. Here the CDR3 DNA reads TGTGCCAGCAGCAAAGGAGGTAGGGGCCGGTATTTTGGCACTGAAGCTTTCTTT. Translating it yields CASSKGGRGRYFGTEAFF.

This sequence joins TRBV5-1 and TRBJ1-1; TRBD1 agrees at 9 bases. Unmatched junction bases numbered 7, after V lost 0 bases and J lost 7 bases. Germline CDR1 reads SGHRS; CDR2 reads YFSETQ. There are 15 residues in the CDR3. The CDR3 is CASSLVRTGDDEAFF. The CDR3, as DNA: TGCGCCAGCAGCTTGGTTCGGACAGGGGACGATGAAGCTTTCTTT.

The chain employs TRBV19 and TRBJ1-2; perhaps TRBD1 as D (6 bases). Germline V gene lookup returns CDR1 LNHDA and CDR2 SQIVND (reference sequence). V was shortened by 7 bases and J by 1 base, with 10 bases between the two germline ends. This CDR3 comprises 13 residues. The CDR3 bases are TGTGCCAGTATTGGGGGCTTTAACTATGGCTACACCTTC. Its protein is CASIGGFNYGYTF.

The V and J genes are TRBV27 and TRBJ1-6; 7 bases agree with TRBD1. The germline V gene encodes CDR1 MNHEY and CDR2 SMNVEV (reference sequence). V was pared by 3 bases and J by 3 bases, with 5 bases of the junction left unmatched. The CDR3 has 16 residues. CDR3 bases: TGTGCCAGCAGTTTGAGGGGACAGTACTATAATTCACCCCTCCACTTT. It is translated as CASSLRGQYYNSPLHF.

The chain joins TRBV6-1 to TRBJ2-5; D is uncertain. Deletions cut 4 bases from V and 1 base from J, with 7 bases between. Germline loops: CDR1 MNHNS, CDR2 SASEGT. The CDR3 covers 13 residues. CDR3 loop: CASSGQVQETQYF. Here the CDR3 DNA reads TGTGCCAGCAGTGGACAAGTCCAAGAGACCCAGTACTTC.

The J gene is TRBJ2-3, the V gene TRBV10-3; 7 nucleotides line up with TRBD2. This CDR3 is built from 15 residues. With V trimmed by 6 bases and J by 3 bases, 9 bases remained unmatched. Germline lookup yields CDR1 ENHRY and CDR2 SYGVKD. The DNA of the CDR3 is TGTGCCATCAGCAAGGAGCGGGGAGCTACAGATACGCAGTATTTT. Translating it yields CAISKERGATDTQYF.

V and J are TRBV7-9 and TRBJ2-1; 11 bases map to TRBD2. CDR3 length: 15 amino acids. V lost 1 base to trimming and J lost 10 bases; unmatched junction nucleotides: 6. Germline loops: CDR1 SEHNR, CDR2 FQNEAQ (reference sequence). This chain's CDR3 is CASSLVAGGPGEQFF. For the CDR3, the DNA is TGTGCCAGCAGCTTAGTAGCGGGGGGGCCGGGGGAGCAGTTCTTC.

The V and J genes are TRBV5-4 and TRBJ1-2; a weak D match, TRBD1 (5 bases). This CDR3 has 16 amino acids. CDR1 SGHNT and CDR2 YYREEE come from the germline V gene (reference sequence). The V and J ends lost 3 bases and 4 bases respectively, with 19 bases between them. The CDR3: CASSSGPVDGFYGYTF. Here the CDR3 DNA reads TGTGCCAGCAGCTCAGGGCCAGTGGACGGATTCTATGGCTACACCTTC.

This rearrangement joins TRBV5-6 to TRBJ2-5; D is ambiguous. CDR1 and CDR2 (germline): SGHDT, YYEEEE. This CDR3 contains 15 residues. V dropped 0 bases and J dropped 0 bases, with 9 bases sitting between them. CDR3 DNA sequence: TGTGCCAGCAGCTTGGGCTACCGGTACCAAGAGACCCAGTACTTC. Encoded protein: CASSLGYRYQETQYF. The full variable domain, in which reference TRBV5-6 and TRBJ2-5 provide the parts outside the CDR3, is DAGVTQSPTHLIKTRGQQVTLRCSPKSGHDTVSWYQQALGQGPQFIFQYYEEEERQRGNFPDRFSGHQFPNYSSELNVNALLLGDSALYLCASSLGYRYQETQYFGPGTRLLVL.

The J gene is TRBJ2-7, the V gene TRBV27; TRBD1 agrees at 9 bases. V trimming: 6 bases; J trimming: 2 bases; junction bases outside the gene matches: 5. Per the germline V gene, CDR1 is MNHEY and CDR2 is SMNVEV (reference sequence). The CDR3 has 14 amino acids. In nucleotides, the CDR3 is TGTGCCAGCAGCCAGGGGACAGGGCCCTACGAGCAGTACTTC. It codes for CASSQGTGPYEQYF.

This clone was recorded once. V usage is TRBV29-1 and J usage is TRBJ2-1, with 10 bases identical to TRBD2. Trimming cost V 3 bases and J 6 bases; bases outside gene matches: 5. The CDR3 loop spans 14 amino acids. CDR1 and CDR2 from the germline V gene are SQVTM and ANQGSEA. In DNA form, the CDR3 reads TGCAGCGTTGATGGAGCTAGCGGGGGCAATGAGCAGTTCTTC. Residues: CSVDGASGGNEQFF.

The chain combines TRBV7-4 with TRBJ2-3; TRBD2 agrees at 7 bases. The length of the CDR3 is 16 residues. The V segment lost 5 bases and the J segment 2 bases; nucleotides outside the gene matches: 10. Looked up from germline, CDR1 is SGHVT and CDR2 is SQSDAQ. In DNA form, the CDR3 reads TGTGCCAGCAGCCCCTTACAGCGGGGCGCCACAGATACGCAGTATTTT. Residues: CASSPLQRGATDTQYF.

This sequence joins TRBV4-1 and TRBJ1-2; D unresolved. Germline V gene lookup returns CDR1 MGHRA and CDR2 YSYEKL. The CDR3 contains 12 residues. Between the trimmed V and J ends, which lost 3 bases and 3 bases, there was a span of 5 bases. CDR3: CASSQEDYGYTF. CDR3 DNA: TGCGCCAGCAGCCAGGAGGACTATGGCTACACCTTC.

DNA for the CDR3: TGCGCCAGCAAACGCGGACCTGAGGACAAACGGTACGAGCAGTACTTC. Its protein product is CASKRGPEDKRYEQYF. The J gene is TRBJ2-7, the V gene TRBV5-1, with a weak D call TRBD1 (5 bases). Per the germline V gene, CDR1 is SGHRS and CDR2 is YFSETQ. Trimming took 6 bases from V and 4 from J, leaving 23 bases between them. The CDR3 totals 16 residues.

The chain carries TRBV5-1 and TRBJ1-6; TRBD1 is a possible D gene (5 bases). The ends were cut back, 0 bases at V and 8 bases at J, with 9 bases in the middle. Germline values: CDR1 SGHRS, CDR2 YFSETQ. This CDR3 region has 14 residues. CDR3 sequence reads: CASSLGREDSPLHF. The CDR3 region has the DNA TGCGCCAGCAGCTTGGGCAGGGAGGATTCACCCCTCCACTTT.

This clone appeared once. This sequence joins TRBV5-6 and TRBJ2-2, with D possibly being TRBD1 (5 bases). CDR3 length equals 14 residues. Trimming shortened V by 4 bases and J by 3 bases, and 10 bases separated the two germline ends. Germline V CDR1 and CDR2: SGHDT, YYEEEE. The CDR3 is CASSAARDTGELFF. The CDR3 region has the DNA TGTGCCAGCAGCGCGGCCAGGGACACCGGGGAGCTGTTTTTT.

The gene calls are TRBV10-3 and TRBJ1-3, with TRBD1 as a possible D gene (5 bases). V was cut by 2 bases and J by 0 bases, with 8 bases left in between. There are 15 residues in the CDR3. Germline-derived CDR1 and CDR2 are ENHRY and SYGVKD. CDR3 sequence: CAISERDSSGNTIYF. CDR3 in DNA: TGTGCCATCAGTGAGCGCGACAGCTCTGGAAACACCATATATTTT.

The chain employs TRBV29-1 and TRBJ2-6, with 12 positions matching TRBD1. There are 16 residues in the CDR3. Germline CDR1 is SQVTM and CDR2 is ANQGSEA. V gave up 6 bases and J gave up 4 bases; unmatched junction bases: 7. CDR3: CSVGGQGAGGANVLTF. The CDR3 DNA reads as TGCAGCGTCGGGGGACAGGGGGCTGGCGGGGCCAACGTCCTGACTTTC.

This sequence joins TRBV7-3 and TRBJ2-1, with D tentatively TRBD2 (6 bases). Germline CDR1 and CDR2: SGHTA and FQGTGA. V dropped 2 bases and J dropped 6 bases, with 14 bases sitting between them. This CDR3 is 15 amino acids long. In DNA, the CDR3 is TGTGCCAGCAGCTTATCGGGGGAACCGCCCAATGAGCAGTTCTTC. Translated: CASSLSGEPPNEQFF.

V gene TRBV6-5 combines with J gene TRBJ2-7, with D hard to call. This CDR3 is 15 amino acids long. Per germline, CDR1 MNHEY and CDR2 SVGAGI. V lost 2 bases, J lost 2 bases, and 13 bases lay in between. CDR3 DNA: TGTGCCAGCAGTTACCGCGGAGCCACCACCTACGAGCAGTACTTC. This gives the protein CASSYRGATTYEQYF.

This chain uses TRBV5-6 with TRBJ2-2, with a tentative D call TRBD1 (6 bases). This CDR3 comprises 13 residues. Per germline, CDR1 SGHDT and CDR2 YYEEEE. V gave up 4 bases and J gave up 5 bases, with 9 bases separating them. The CDR3 region has the DNA TGTGCCAGCAGCGGGGGCAGAACCGGGGAGCTGTTTTTT. This translates into CASSGGRTGELFF.